This entry describes one T cell receptor (beta chain). Its cognate antigen is unknown. TCRdb re-called the reads through MiXCR, storing one row per CDR3 protein. The table has approximately 910,000 distinct CDR3 sequences, around 31% seen once. Germline V CDR1 and CDR2: MDHEN, SYDVKM. The length of the CDR3 is 16 residues. Unmatched junction bases numbered 8, after V lost 2 bases and J lost 4 bases. The data belong to a study of T cell repertoires in cytomegalovirus infection. Study background: Matching HLA type, along with CMV infection, was indicated by public TCR beta signatures. Overall study findings and caveats: HLA-C-restricted CMV clonotypes gave the most frequent clonotype in two of eight donors.

The genes are TRBV28 and TRBJ2-5; 9 nucleotides line up with TRBD2. The receptor's source is a human donor in good health (CMV status not recorded). Some clones in this sample may be carry-over from other donors' samples. The starting material was cultured CD8+ T cells from PBMCs, obtained from culture after CMV antigen stimulation. In nucleotides, the CDR3 is TGTGCCAGCAGTTTAGATCCTAGCGGGGCCGGAGAGACCCAGTACTTC. Its translation: CASSLDPSGAGETQYF.